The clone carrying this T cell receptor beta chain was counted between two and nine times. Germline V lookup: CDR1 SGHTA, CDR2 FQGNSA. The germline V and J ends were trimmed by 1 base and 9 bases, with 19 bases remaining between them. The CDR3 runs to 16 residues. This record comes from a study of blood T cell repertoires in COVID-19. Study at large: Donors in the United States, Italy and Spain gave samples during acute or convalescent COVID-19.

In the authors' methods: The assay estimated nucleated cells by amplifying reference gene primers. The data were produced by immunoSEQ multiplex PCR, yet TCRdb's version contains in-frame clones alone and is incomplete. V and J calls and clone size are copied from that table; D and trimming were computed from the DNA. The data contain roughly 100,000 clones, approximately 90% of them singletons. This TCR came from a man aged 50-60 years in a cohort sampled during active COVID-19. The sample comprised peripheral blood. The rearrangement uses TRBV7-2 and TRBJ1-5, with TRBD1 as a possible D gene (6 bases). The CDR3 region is CASSLGNRVVHTPQHF. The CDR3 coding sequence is TGTGCCAGCAGCTTAGGCAACAGGGTTGTGCATACGCCCCAGCATTTT. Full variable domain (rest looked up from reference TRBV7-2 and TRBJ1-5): GAGVSQSPSNKVTEKGKDVELRCDPISGHTALYWYRQSLGQGLEFLIYFQGNSAPDKSGLPSDRFSAERTGGSVSTLTIQRTQQEDSAVYLCASSLGNRVVHTPQHFGDGTRLSIL.